Included here is one T cell receptor (beta chain) sequence, with context. Its target is not known. The entry originates in a study of graft-versus-host responses after intestinal transplantation. Whole-study findings and limits: Analysis identified GvH clones in recipient marrow, with some appearing first in ileum or blood.

Germline V lookup: CDR1 SGHTA, CDR2 FQGTGA. Trimming removed 3 bases from V and 7 bases from J; junction bases left unmatched: 8. The CDR3 totals 15 residues. The data were produced by immunoSEQ multiplex PCR, yet TCRdb's version contains in-frame clones alone and is incomplete. The sample lists about 57,000 clones, 80% to 90% occurring once. This TCR was sampled from a human patient who received an intestinal transplant, so some T cells may come from the graft donor. The sample here was PBMCs, taken 26 days after transplant. The rearrangement joins TRBV7-3 to TRBJ2-1; 8 bases fit TRBD1. DNA for the CDR3: TGTGCCAGCAGCTTGGAGACAGGGGAAGGGAATGAGCAGTTCTTC. Translation gives CASSLETGEGNEQFF.